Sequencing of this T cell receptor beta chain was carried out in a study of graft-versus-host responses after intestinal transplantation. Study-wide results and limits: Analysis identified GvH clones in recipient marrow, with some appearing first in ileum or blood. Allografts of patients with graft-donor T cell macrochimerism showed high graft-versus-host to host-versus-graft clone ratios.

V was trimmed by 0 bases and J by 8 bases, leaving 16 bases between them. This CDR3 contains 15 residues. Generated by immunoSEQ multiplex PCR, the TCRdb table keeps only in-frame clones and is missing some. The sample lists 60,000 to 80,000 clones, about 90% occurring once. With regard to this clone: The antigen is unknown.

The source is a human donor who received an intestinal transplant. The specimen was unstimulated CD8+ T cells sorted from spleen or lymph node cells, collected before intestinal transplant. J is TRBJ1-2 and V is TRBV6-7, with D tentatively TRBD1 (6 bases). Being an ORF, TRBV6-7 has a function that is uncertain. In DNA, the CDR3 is TGTGCCAGCAGTTACTCACTCGACGGGGGGCACGGCTACACCTTC. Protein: CASSYSLDGGHGYTF.